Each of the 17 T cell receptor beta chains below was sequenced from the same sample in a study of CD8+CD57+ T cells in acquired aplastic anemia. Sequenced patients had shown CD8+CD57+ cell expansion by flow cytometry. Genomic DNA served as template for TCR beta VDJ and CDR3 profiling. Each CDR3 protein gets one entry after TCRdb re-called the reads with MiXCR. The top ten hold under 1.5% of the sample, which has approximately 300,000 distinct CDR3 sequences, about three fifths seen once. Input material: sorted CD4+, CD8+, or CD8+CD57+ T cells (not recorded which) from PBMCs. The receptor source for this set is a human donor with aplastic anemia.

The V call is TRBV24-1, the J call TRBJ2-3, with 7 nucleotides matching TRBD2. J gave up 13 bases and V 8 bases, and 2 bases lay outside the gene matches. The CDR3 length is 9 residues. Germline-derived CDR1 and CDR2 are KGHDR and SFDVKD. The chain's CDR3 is CATKAGKYF. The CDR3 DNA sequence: TGTGCCACCAAAGCGGGGAAGTATTTT.

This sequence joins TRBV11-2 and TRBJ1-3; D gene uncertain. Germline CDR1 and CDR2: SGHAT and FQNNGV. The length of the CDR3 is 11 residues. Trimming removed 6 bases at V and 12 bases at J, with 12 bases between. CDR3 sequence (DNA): TGTGCCAGCAGTACTTTTGGCGGCATATATTTT. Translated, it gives CASSTFGGIYF.

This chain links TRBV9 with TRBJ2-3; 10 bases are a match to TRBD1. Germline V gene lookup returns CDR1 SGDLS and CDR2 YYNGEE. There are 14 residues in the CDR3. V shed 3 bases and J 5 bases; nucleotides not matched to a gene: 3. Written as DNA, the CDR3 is TGTGCCAGCAGCGATGGACAGGGGGAAGATACGCAGTATTTT. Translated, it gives CASSDGQGEDTQYF.

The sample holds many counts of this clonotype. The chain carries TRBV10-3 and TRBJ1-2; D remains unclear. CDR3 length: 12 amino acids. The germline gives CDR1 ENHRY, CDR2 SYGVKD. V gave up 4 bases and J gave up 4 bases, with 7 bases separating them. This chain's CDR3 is CAISATGYGYTF. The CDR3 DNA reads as TGTGCCATCAGTGCGACGGGCTATGGCTACACCTTC.

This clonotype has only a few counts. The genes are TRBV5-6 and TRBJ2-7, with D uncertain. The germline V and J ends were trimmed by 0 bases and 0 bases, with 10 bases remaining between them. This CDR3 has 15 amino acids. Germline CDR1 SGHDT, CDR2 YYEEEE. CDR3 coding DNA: TGTGCCAGCAGCTTGGAGGCAGTTCGCTCCTACGAGCAGTACTTC. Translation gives CASSLEAVRSYEQYF.

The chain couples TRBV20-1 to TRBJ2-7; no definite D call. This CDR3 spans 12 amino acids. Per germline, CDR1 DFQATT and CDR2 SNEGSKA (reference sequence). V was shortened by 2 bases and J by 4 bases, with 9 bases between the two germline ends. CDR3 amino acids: CSARKPWYEQYF. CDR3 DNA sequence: TGCAGTGCTAGAAAACCCTGGTACGAGCAGTACTTC.

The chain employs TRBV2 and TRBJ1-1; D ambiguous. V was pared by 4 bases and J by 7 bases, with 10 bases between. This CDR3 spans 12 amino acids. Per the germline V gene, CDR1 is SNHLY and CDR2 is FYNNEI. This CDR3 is CASSGELLEAFF. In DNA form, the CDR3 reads TGTGCCAGCAGTGGTGAGCTACTTGAAGCTTTCTTT.

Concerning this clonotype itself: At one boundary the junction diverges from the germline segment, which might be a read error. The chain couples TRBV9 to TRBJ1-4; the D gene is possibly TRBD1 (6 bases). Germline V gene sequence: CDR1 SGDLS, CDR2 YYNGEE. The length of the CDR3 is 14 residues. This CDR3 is CASSVAGGREKLFF. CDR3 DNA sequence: TGTGCCAGCAGCGTAGCCGGGGGCCGTGAAAAACTGTTTTTC.

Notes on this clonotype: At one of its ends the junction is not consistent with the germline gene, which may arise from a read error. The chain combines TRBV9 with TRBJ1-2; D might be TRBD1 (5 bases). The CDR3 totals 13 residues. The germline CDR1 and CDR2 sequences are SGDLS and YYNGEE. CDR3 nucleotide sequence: TGTGCCAGCAGTGATGACAGCCCCTATGTCTACACCTTC. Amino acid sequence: CASSDDSPYVYTF.

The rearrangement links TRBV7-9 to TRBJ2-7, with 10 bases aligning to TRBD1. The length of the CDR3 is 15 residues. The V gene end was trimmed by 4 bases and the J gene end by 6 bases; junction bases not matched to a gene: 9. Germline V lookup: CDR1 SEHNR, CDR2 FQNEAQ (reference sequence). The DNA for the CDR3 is TGTGCCAGCAGCTCGGAAGCGGGACAGGGGATCGAGCAGTACTTC. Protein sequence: CASSSEAGQGIEQYF.

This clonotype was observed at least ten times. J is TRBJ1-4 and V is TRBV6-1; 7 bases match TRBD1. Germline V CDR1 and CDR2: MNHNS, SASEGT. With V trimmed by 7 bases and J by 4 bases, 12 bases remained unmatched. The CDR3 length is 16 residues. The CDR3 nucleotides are TGTGCCAGCACCCCTGCCCAGGGACAGCTTAATGAAAAACTGTTTTTT. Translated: CASTPAQGQLNEKLFF.

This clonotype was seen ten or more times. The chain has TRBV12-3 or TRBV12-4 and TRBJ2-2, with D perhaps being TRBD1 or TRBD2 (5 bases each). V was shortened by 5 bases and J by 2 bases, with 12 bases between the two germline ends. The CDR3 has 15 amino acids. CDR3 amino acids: CASSAGAINTGELFF. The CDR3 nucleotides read TGTGCCAGCAGTGCCGGGGCAATCAACACCGGGGAGCTGTTTTTT.

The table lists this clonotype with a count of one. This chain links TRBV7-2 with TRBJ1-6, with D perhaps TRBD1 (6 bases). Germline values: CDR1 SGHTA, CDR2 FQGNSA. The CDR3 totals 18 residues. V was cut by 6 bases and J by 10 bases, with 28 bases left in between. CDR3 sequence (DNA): TGTGCCAGCAGTACCCTTTTACGGGGGGGCCAGCGGAGATCACCCCTCCACTTT. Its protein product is CASSTLLRGGQRRSPLHF.

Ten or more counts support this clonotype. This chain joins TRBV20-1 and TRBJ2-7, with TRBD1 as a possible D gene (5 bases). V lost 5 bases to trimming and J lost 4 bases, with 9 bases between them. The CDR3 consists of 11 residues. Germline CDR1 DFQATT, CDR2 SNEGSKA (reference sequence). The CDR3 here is CSAVRQYEQYF. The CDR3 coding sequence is TGCAGTGCTGTGCGACAGTACGAGCAGTACTTC.

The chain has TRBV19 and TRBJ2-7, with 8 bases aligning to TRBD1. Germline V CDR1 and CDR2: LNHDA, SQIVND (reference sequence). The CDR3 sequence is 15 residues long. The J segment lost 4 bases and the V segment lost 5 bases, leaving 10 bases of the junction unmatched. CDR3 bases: TGTGCCAGTAGTCGACCGGGACAGGAGAGTTACGAGCAGTACTTC. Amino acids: CASSRPGQESYEQYF.

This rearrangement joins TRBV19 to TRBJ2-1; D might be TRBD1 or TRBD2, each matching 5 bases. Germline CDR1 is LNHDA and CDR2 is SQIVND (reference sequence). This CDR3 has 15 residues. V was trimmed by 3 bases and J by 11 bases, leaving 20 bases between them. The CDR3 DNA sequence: TGTGCCAGTAGTATGAAGGGGACGGCTGCATGGAAGCAGTTCTTC. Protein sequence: CASSMKGTAAWKQFF.

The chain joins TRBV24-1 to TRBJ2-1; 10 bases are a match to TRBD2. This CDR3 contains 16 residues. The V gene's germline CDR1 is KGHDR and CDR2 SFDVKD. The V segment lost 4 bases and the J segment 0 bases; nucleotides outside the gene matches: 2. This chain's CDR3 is CATSDPSGGSYNEQFF. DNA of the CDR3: TGTGCCACCAGTGACCCTAGCGGGGGCTCCTACAATGAGCAGTTCTTC.